This T cell receptor beta chain appears in the sequencing data of a study of Ad26.COV2.S vaccination and SARS-CoV-2 variants. For this clone: Its specificity is not known.

The treatment was: around 19 received Ad26.COV2.S at low or high dose, single or two shots; about 5 received placebo; per-sample allocation not given. Vaccine and placebo recipients were sampled on day 63 after the first injection. Per the germline V gene, CDR1 is MNHNS and CDR2 is SASEGT. The length of the CDR3 is 16 residues. Deletions cut 0 bases from V and 5 bases from J, with 16 bases between. Generated by immunoSEQ multiplex PCR, the TCRdb table keeps only in-frame clones and is missing some. There are about 350,000 clones in the sample; 80% to 90% occur only once, and about 4.6% lies in the top ten. Study-wide results and caveats: Breadth, reportedly substantial, characterized the spike-specific CD8+ and CD4+ T cell responses after vaccination.

The genes are TRBV6-1 and TRBJ2-5, with D unresolved. This TCR was sampled from a person aged 18-60 years who received the Ad26.COV2.S COVID-19 vaccine or a placebo. This material consisted of peripheral blood, taken in a trial of Ad26.COV2.S vaccine versus placebo. The CDR3 sequence is CASSEALTTNRETQYF. The CDR3 nucleotides read TGTGCCAGCAGTGAAGCGCTGACCACGAATCGGGAGACCCAGTACTTC.